Below are 21 T cell receptor beta chains sequenced from a single sample in a study of CD8+ T cells in alopecia areata. TCR sequencing used cDNA made by reverse transcription of extracted RNA. TCRdb keeps only in-frame clones here, not all; method: immunoSEQ multiplex PCR. Among approximately 280,000 clones listed, nearly 60% were seen once. Indicated treatment: oral pan-JAK inhibitor, 5-10 mg twice daily. The sequencing here drew on CD4+ T cells sorted from blood, taken at week 24, from a patient treated with tofacitinib. The source is a human donor with alopecia areata.

As concerns this clone: Other DNA sequences in this sample translate to the same CDR3. This chain joins TRBV25-1 and TRBJ2-7, with D perhaps TRBD2 (5 bases). Germline CDR1 reads MGHDK; CDR2 reads SYGVNS. With 8 bases removed from V and 2 bases from J, the gap between germline ends came to 7 bases. CDR3 size: 11 residues. The CDR3 here is CASSRAYEQYF. CDR3 bases: TGTGCCAGCTCGCGGGCCTACGAGCAGTACTTC.

The chain employs TRBV27 and TRBJ2-7, with 8 positions matching TRBD1. With V trimmed by 5 bases and J by 0 bases, 6 bases remained unmatched. CDR1 is MNHEY, CDR2 SMNVEV, per germline (reference sequence). The CDR3 has 15 amino acids. The CDR3, as DNA: TGTGCCAGCAGTATCAGGGGGCGAGACTCCTACGAGCAGTACTTC. It translates to CASSIRGRDSYEQYF.

This clone was counted a single time. The chain has TRBV30 and TRBJ2-7; possible D gene TRBD1, 5 bases. Germline V gene lookup returns CDR1 GTSNPN and CDR2 SVGIG (reference sequence). V lost 2 bases to trimming and J lost 6 bases, with 8 bases between them. CDR3 size: 11 residues. CDR3 loop: CAWSLGREQYF. The CDR3 nucleotides are TGTGCCTGGAGTCTGGGGCGCGAGCAGTACTTC.

This chain connects TRBV5-1 to TRBJ2-5; 10 bases map to TRBD2. The CDR3 extends over 14 amino acids. The junction had 2 bases not matched to a gene; V was cut back by 4 bases and J by 2 bases. CDR1 and CDR2 (germline): SGHRS, YFSETQ. CDR3 residues: CASSALAGQETQYF. The CDR3 nucleotides read TGCGCCAGCAGCGCACTAGCGGGGCAAGAGACCCAGTACTTC.

The V and J genes are TRBV10-3 and TRBJ2-5; D call uncertain. This CDR3 region has 11 residues. The V and J ends lost 8 bases and 2 bases respectively, with 6 bases between them. Germline CDR1 and CDR2: ENHRY and SYGVKD. This CDR3 reads CAIAQQETQYF. In nucleotides, the CDR3 is TGTGCCATCGCCCAACAAGAGACCCAGTACTTC.

The V gene is TRBV25-1, the J gene TRBJ1-1; perhaps TRBD1 as D (6 bases). The germline CDR1 and CDR2 sequences are MGHDK and SYGVNS. CDR3 size: 15 residues. V shed 1 base and J shed 12 bases, with 21 bases lying between them. In nucleotides, the CDR3 is TGTGCCAGCAGTGAATGTTACAGGGACCCTGATTTGTCTTTCTTT. It translates to CASSECYRDPDLSFF.

This clone was picked up a small number of times. This chain joins TRBV5-1 and TRBJ1-1; D not resolved. The CDR3 runs to 14 residues. Germline V lookup: CDR1 SGHRS, CDR2 YFSETQ. V was cut by 3 bases and J by 1 base, with 10 bases left in between. CDR3 nucleotide sequence: TGCGCCAGCAGCTCAGCCCCAGGGAACACTGAAGCTTTCTTT. This encodes CASSSAPGNTEAFF.

This clone occurred once. The chain recombines TRBV5-6 with TRBJ2-5; 8 nucleotides align to TRBD1. V trimming: 5 bases; J trimming: 1 base; junction bases outside the gene matches: 10. There are 16 residues in the CDR3. Germline V gene data show CDR1 as SGHDT and CDR2 as YYEEEE. This CDR3 is CASSRDRGNPQETQYF. In nucleotides, the CDR3 is TGTGCCAGCAGTCGCGACAGGGGCAATCCCCAAGAGACCCAGTACTTC.

The rearrangement joins TRBV29-1 to TRBJ2-1, with 7 bases aligning to TRBD1. The CDR3 consists of 12 residues. CDR1 and CDR2 (germline): SQVTM, ANQGSEA. Trimming at V came to 7 bases and at J to 3 bases, leaving 3 bases not matched to a gene. CDR3 nucleotides: TGCAGCGCCCGACAGGGCTACAATGAGCAGTTCTTC. Translation: CSARQGYNEQFF.

The rearrangement uses TRBV4-1 and TRBJ2-1; no reliable D call. This CDR3 contains 16 residues. V was cut by 3 bases and J by 0 bases, with 12 bases left in between. Germline V lookup: CDR1 MGHRA, CDR2 YSYEKL. CDR3 in DNA: TGCGCCAGCAGCCAGGAGATCAGGAGCTCCTACAATGAGCAGTTCTTC. Translated, it gives CASSQEIRSSYNEQFF.

This clone showed up just a few times. CDR3 in DNA: TGCGCCAGCAGCCGCTCAGCCGGGACTAGCGGCTATTCTTCCTACAATGAGCAGTTCTTC. Protein sequence: CASSRSAGTSGYSSYNEQFF. The rearrangement uses TRBV4-3 and TRBJ2-1; 11 bases map to TRBD2. CDR3 size: 20 residues. The V segment lost 4 bases and the J segment 1 base; nucleotides outside the gene matches: 15. In germline, CDR1 is LGHNA, CDR2 YSLEER.

This clone was counted between two and nine times. The gene calls are TRBV7-2 and TRBJ1-3; 8 bases are shared with TRBD1. Germline lookup yields CDR1 SGHTA and CDR2 FQGNSA. This CDR3 is built from 15 residues. V shed 5 bases and J 4 bases; nucleotides not matched to a gene: 7. CDR3 region: CASSARQGTGNTIYF. The DNA of the CDR3 is TGTGCCAGCAGCGCCAGACAGGGGACCGGAAACACCATATATTTT.

The chain has TRBV15 and TRBJ2-5; D remains unclear. Trimming removed 2 bases from V and 5 bases from J, with 6 bases in between. Germline assignment: CDR1 LNHNV and CDR2 YYDKDF (reference sequence). CDR3 length: 12 residues. CDR3 amino acids: CATSRPFETQYF. The CDR3 DNA reads as TGTGCCACCAGCAGACCTTTCGAGACCCAGTACTTC.

This clone was seen more than once but under ten times. The chain employs TRBV10-3 and TRBJ2-7; 8 bases fit TRBD1. The CDR3 spans 13 residues. The junction had 6 bases not matched to a gene; V was cut back by 5 bases and J by 6 bases. The germline V gene encodes CDR1 ENHRY and CDR2 SYGVKD. The CDR3 loop is CAISLDRDSEQYF. DNA of the CDR3: TGTGCCATCAGTTTGGACAGGGACTCCGAGCAGTACTTC.

The chain is built from TRBV5-1 and TRBJ1-1; D is perhaps TRBD1 (6 bases). CDR3 size: 13 residues. In germline, CDR1 is SGHRS, CDR2 YFSETQ. The V gene lost 4 bases and the J gene lost 1 base, with 8 bases spanning the gap. CDR3 protein: CASSADRNTEAFF. The CDR3 region has the DNA TGCGCCAGCAGCGCGGACAGGAACACTGAAGCTTTCTTT.

This clone has just a few counts. This chain joins TRBV10-3 and TRBJ2-5; D may be TRBD2 (6 bases). This CDR3 region has 16 residues. V was shortened by 1 base and J by 0 bases, with 12 bases between the two germline ends. CDR1 and CDR2 (germline): ENHRY, SYGVKD. The chain's CDR3 is CAISEYDSGNQETQYF. CDR3 coding DNA: TGTGCCATCAGTGAGTACGATAGCGGCAACCAAGAGACCCAGTACTTC.

The chain employs TRBV2 and TRBJ2-1; TRBD1 or TRBD2 may be the D gene (5 bases each). The V and J ends lost 6 bases and 9 bases respectively, with 18 bases between them. CDR1 and CDR2 from the germline V gene are SNHLY and FYNNEI. There are 14 residues in the CDR3. CDR3 bases: TGTGCCAGCAGGCGGGTCGCAGGGTCGAGTGAGCAGTTCTTC. It specifies CASRRVAGSSEQFF.

The rearrangement joins TRBV4-3 to TRBJ2-3; D may match TRBD1 or TRBD2 (7 bases each). This CDR3 is built from 15 residues. V was pared by 4 bases and J by 4 bases, with 15 bases between. CDR1 and CDR2 from the germline V gene are LGHNA and YSLEER. DNA of the CDR3: TGCGCCAGCAGCCCCAGAGGGAGGGGGCCAGATACGCAGTATTTT. Translation gives CASSPRGRGPDTQYF.

The chain carries TRBV5-4 and TRBJ2-5, with 7 bases that match TRBD2. V was pared by 3 bases and J by 2 bases, with 4 bases of the junction left unmatched. Per the germline V gene, CDR1 is SGHNT and CDR2 is YYREEE (reference sequence). The CDR3 sequence is 14 residues long. The CDR3 DNA reads TGTGCCAGCAGCTCAAAGCGGGGACAAGAGACCCAGTACTTC. It encodes CASSSKRGQETQYF.

This clone was seen only once. The chain combines TRBV30 with TRBJ1-1; no reliable D call. The CDR3 loop spans 14 amino acids. Germline V CDR1 and CDR2: GTSNPN, SVGIG (reference sequence). The V gene lost 3 bases and the J gene lost 2 bases, with 13 bases spanning the gap. CDR3 residues: CAWRLGKINTEAFF. The CDR3 DNA sequence: TGTGCCTGGAGGTTGGGCAAGATAAACACTGAAGCTTTCTTT.

The CDR3 region has the DNA TGCGCCAGCAGCTTGATCGGAGAGACCCAGTACTTC. Translation gives CASSLIGETQYF. The chain employs TRBV5-1 and TRBJ2-5; D is unresolved. Trimming removed 1 base at V and 4 bases at J, with 5 bases between. The CDR3 totals 12 residues. In germline, CDR1 is SGHRS, CDR2 YFSETQ. The complete variable domain, with remaining parts taken from reference TRBV5-1 and TRBJ2-5, reads KAGVTQTPRYLIKTRGQQVTLSCSPISGHRSVSWYQQTPGQGLQFLFEYFSETQRNKGNFPGRFSGRQFSNSRSEMNVSTLELGDSALYLCASSLIGETQYFGPGTRLLVL.